The 30 T cell receptor beta chains below all came from one sample that was sequenced in a study of early T cells in non-severe SARS-CoV-2 infection (dated by TCRdb to the early 2020s). Libraries came from 5' RACE. Sequenced using a NextSeq 500. TCRdb ran its own pipeline on the public reads, namely fastp trimming at Q25 and MiXCR clone calling, and kept in-frame beta chains. CDR3 protein duplicates are merged, each entry listing the most common genes and DNA. This sample holds around 28,000 distinct CDR3 sequences; 5.3% were observed only once. The ten largest clones add up to less than 5% of the sample. Sequences were obtained from whole blood. The receptors were gathered from an adult who was a healthcare worker with PCR-confirmed SARS-CoV-2 infection or an uninfected control (not recorded which).

Many counts were recorded for this clonotype. The V gene is TRBV7-2, the J gene TRBJ1-3; D is possibly TRBD1 (5 bases). The V end was cut by 5 bases, the J end by 4 bases, with 21 bases between. CDR1 SGHTA and CDR2 FQGNSA come from the germline V gene. The CDR3 is 17 residues long. CDR3 in DNA: TGTGCCAGCAGCATACTACCGGGACCCCTAACGGGAAACACCATATATTTT. Protein: CASSILPGPLTGNTIYF.

This clonotype was counted at least ten times. This rearrangement joins TRBV3-1 to TRBJ2-7; TRBD1 is a possible D gene (6 bases). CDR1 is LGHDT and CDR2 is YNNKEL in the germline V gene (reference sequence). Trimming took 4 bases from V and 5 from J, leaving 15 bases between them. The CDR3 length is 14 residues. CDR3 nucleotide sequence: TGTGCCAGCAGCCCGTACTCCAGGGGCAACGAGCAGTACTTC. This sequence encodes CASSPYSRGNEQYF.

This clonotype was recorded at least ten times. The CDR3 loop reads CASSLVPTQGSYGYTF. The DNA of the CDR3 is TGTGCCAGCAGTTTGGTTCCTACCCAGGGTTCCTATGGCTACACCTTC. This chain uses TRBV27 with TRBJ1-2, with TRBD1 as a possible D gene (5 bases). Germline V gives CDR1 MNHEY, CDR2 SMNVEV (reference sequence). V was shortened by 3 bases and J by 4 bases, with 18 bases between the two germline ends. The CDR3 is 16 amino acids.

In this sample, this clonotype turned up many times. The genes are TRBV20-1 and TRBJ2-3; the match to TRBD2 covers 9 bases. Losses at the gene ends were 3 bases for V and 6 bases for J; bases not matched to a gene: 7. From germline, CDR1 is DFQATT and CDR2 SNEGSKA (reference sequence). This CDR3 is built from 14 residues. CDR3 sequence (DNA): TGCAGTGCTAGTTACCGCGGGAGGGCCGATACGCAGTATTTT. It encodes CSASYRGRADTQYF.

There are many counts of this clonotype. This chain joins TRBV6-6 and TRBJ2-2; D remains unclear. The CDR3 extends over 14 amino acids. V gave up 2 bases and J gave up 5 bases, with 9 bases separating them. Germline-derived CDR1 and CDR2 are MNHNY and SVGAGI (reference sequence). CDR3 in amino acids: CASSYGLETGELFF. In nucleotides, the CDR3 is TGTGCCAGCAGTTACGGGCTTGAGACCGGGGAGCTGTTTTTT.

This clonotype was observed many times. DNA of the CDR3: TGCAGTGCCCATGCAGTCCTCTCTGGAAACACCATATATTTT. Translating it yields CSAHAVLSGNTIYF. The V call is TRBV20-1, the J call TRBJ1-3; D remains unclear. Per the germline V gene, CDR1 is DFQATT and CDR2 is SNEGSKA (reference sequence). The CDR3 runs 14 residues. Trimming removed 6 bases at V and 0 bases at J, with 12 bases between.

This clonotype was seen ten or more times. V is TRBV12-3 or TRBV12-4 and J is TRBJ2-2; 13 bases line up with TRBD2. With 0 bases clipped from V and 7 bases from J, the junction kept 11 bases outside the gene matches. This CDR3 has 19 residues. In DNA form, the CDR3 reads TGTGCCAGCAGTTTAGCGGGGGGCTGGACTAGCGGGAGTGGCGGGGAGCTGTTTTTT. The encoded protein is CASSLAGGWTSGSGGELFF.

This clonotype has ten or more counts. The V gene is TRBV29-1, the J gene TRBJ1-3, with 7 positions matching TRBD1. V shed 3 bases, J shed 2 bases, and the junction held 7 bases outside the gene matches. Looked up from germline, CDR1 is SQVTM and CDR2 is ANQGSEA. The CDR3 runs 15 residues. CDR3 sequence: CSVDPRRGTGNTIYF. Written as DNA, the CDR3 is TGCAGCGTTGACCCTCGCAGGGGGACTGGAAACACCATATATTTT.

This clonotype was seen ten or more times. The chain has TRBV21-1 and TRBJ2-3; TRBD2 is the table's D call and was not checked against the DNA. TRBV21-1 represents a pseudogene. CDR3 size: 13 residues. In DNA, the CDR3 is TGTGCCAGCAGTAAGGAGGGGACAGATACGCAGTATTTT. Translated: CASSKEGTDTQYF.

This clonotype showed up many times. The V and J genes are TRBV20-1 and TRBJ2-7; a possible D gene is TRBD2 (6 bases). Germline CDR1 is DFQATT and CDR2 is SNEGSKA (reference sequence). This CDR3 has 13 residues. For the CDR3, the DNA is TGCATTCCACGACGGGGGTGGAACTACGAGCAGTACTTC. Translation: CIPRRGWNYEQYF.

Many counts were recorded for this clonotype. The rearrangement uses TRBV5-4 and TRBJ2-7; TRBD1 matches at 10 bases. CDR3 length: 15 residues. Germline CDR1 and CDR2: SGHNT and YYREEE (reference sequence). V gave up 3 bases and J gave up 5 bases; unmatched junction bases: 8. CDR3 bases: TGTGCCAGCAGCTCCAATCCAGGGACAGGGGACGAGCAGTACTTC. Translating gives CASSSNPGTGDEQYF.

This clonotype showed up many times. The chain combines TRBV20-1 with TRBJ2-1; maybe TRBD2 (5 bases). CDR1 and CDR2 (germline): DFQATT, SNEGSKA (reference sequence). The CDR3 length is 13 residues. V gave up 5 bases and J gave up 5 bases, with 13 bases separating them. CDR3 loop: CSAARERNNEQFF. The CDR3 nucleotides are TGCAGTGCTGCTAGGGAGCGAAACAATGAGCAGTTCTTC.

The chain combines TRBV7-2 with TRBJ2-1, with unresolved D. Germline loops: CDR1 SGHTA, CDR2 FQGNSA. Trimming shortened V by 2 bases and J by 4 bases, and 9 bases separated the two germline ends. The CDR3 extends over 14 amino acids. This chain's CDR3 is CASSLPGRYNEQFF. DNA of the CDR3: TGTGCCAGCAGCTTACCCGGCAGGTACAATGAGCAGTTCTTC.

On this clonotype itself: This could be a read error, since a much larger clone is one nucleotide away. Likely a read error: the CDR3 ends without its conserved phenylalanine or tryptophan. The chain uses TRBV7-9 and TRBJ1-1, with no clear D. Trimming stripped 4 bases from V and 2 bases from J, with 8 bases between. CDR3 length: 13 residues. The germline V gene has CDR1 SEHNR and CDR2 FQNEAQ (reference sequence). The CDR3 reads CASSSSGNTEAFS. For the CDR3, the DNA is TGTGCCAGCAGCTCATCAGGAAACACTGAAGCTTTCTCT.

This clonotype showed up many times. The chain links TRBV3-1 to TRBJ2-1, with 13 bases matching TRBD2. Trimming removed 8 bases from V and 5 bases from J; junction bases left unmatched: 9. The CDR3 is 16 residues long. Per germline, CDR1 LGHDT and CDR2 YNNKEL (reference sequence). In DNA form, the CDR3 reads TGTGCCAGCCAGAGGACTAGCGGGAGTTTCAACAATGAGCAGTTCTTC. It encodes CASQRTSGSFNNEQFF.

V and J are TRBV18 and TRBJ1-1; 12 nucleotides align to TRBD1. CDR1 KGHSH and CDR2 LQKENI come from the germline V gene. The V gene end was trimmed by 3 bases and the J gene end by 8 bases; junction bases not matched to a gene: 4. CDR3 length: 14 residues. CDR3 amino acids: CASSPRDRGREAFF. DNA of the CDR3: TGTGCCAGCTCACCCCGGGACAGGGGGCGAGAAGCTTTCTTT. The complete variable domain, with remaining parts taken from reference TRBV18 and TRBJ1-1, reads NAGVMQNPRHLVRRRGQEARLRCSPMKGHSHVYWYRQLPEEGLKFMVYLQKENIIDESGMPKERFSAEFPKEGPSILRIQQVVRGDSAAYFCASSPRDRGREAFFGQGTRLTVV.

The J gene is TRBJ1-1, the V gene TRBV7-6; possibly TRBD1 for D (5 bases). The CDR3 has 13 residues. CDR1 is SGHVS and CDR2 is FNYEAQ in the germline V gene. Trimming shortened V by 5 bases and J by 1 base, and 8 bases separated the two germline ends. The CDR3 sequence is CASSRGQNTEAFF. The CDR3 DNA follows: TGTGCCAGCAGCCGGGGCCAGAACACTGAAGCTTTCTTT.

The table lists this clonotype with many counts. The CDR3 nucleotides are TGTGCCAGCAGCTTAGAAGGGGGACAAGAGACCCAGTACTTC. Protein: CASSLEGGQETQYF. The genes are TRBV7-2 and TRBJ2-5, with D possibly being TRBD1 (6 bases). Germline-derived CDR1 and CDR2 are SGHTA and FQGNSA. V lost 1 base, J lost 2 bases, and 8 bases lay in between. The length of the CDR3 is 14 residues.

Many counts were recorded for this clonotype. The chain's CDR3 is CASSLGLAGIYNEQFF. In DNA form, the CDR3 reads TGTGCCAGCAGCTTAGGACTAGCGGGTATCTACAATGAGCAGTTCTTC. The gene calls are TRBV11-3 and TRBJ2-1, with 10 nucleotides matching TRBD2. Germline CDR1 SGHNT, CDR2 YENEEA. V was pared by 1 base and J by 3 bases, with 3 bases of the junction left unmatched. This CDR3 spans 16 amino acids.

This clonotype appeared a few times. CDR3 nucleotides: TGTGCCACCAGTGAAACCGGGACAGGGAACACCGGGGAGCTGTTTTTT. It specifies CATSETGTGNTGELFF. The chain joins TRBV24-1 to TRBJ2-2; 8 bases are shared with TRBD1. V shed 4 bases, J shed 1 base, and the junction held 4 bases outside the gene matches. The germline CDR1 and CDR2 sequences are KGHDR and SFDVKD. The length of the CDR3 is 16 residues.

In its sample, this clonotype was seen many times. The chain is built from TRBV28 and TRBJ2-3, with TRBD2 identical over 8 bases. Germline V lookup: CDR1 MDHEN, CDR2 SYDVKM. The V gene end was trimmed by 6 bases and the J gene end by 5 bases; junction bases not matched to a gene: 4. The CDR3 consists of 13 residues. CDR3 protein: CASRPGGGDTQYF. CDR3 sequence (DNA): TGTGCCAGCAGGCCGGGAGGGGGAGATACGCAGTATTTT. Variable domain in full (rest from reference TRBV28 and TRBJ2-3): DVKVTQSSRYLVKRTGEKVFLECVQDMDHENMFWYRQDPGLGLRLIYFSYDVKMKEKGDIPEGYSVSREKKERFSLILESASTNQTSMYLCASRPGGGDTQYFGPGTRLTVL.

This clonotype was found many times. The rearrangement links TRBV2 to TRBJ2-3; 9 bases line up with TRBD1. The CDR3 is 16 amino acids. Germline trimming cut 4 bases from V and 3 bases from J; bases unmatched to any gene: 8. Germline CDR1 and CDR2: SNHLY and FYNNEI. The CDR3 reads CASSGSGTGWTDTQYF. CDR3 sequence (DNA): TGTGCCAGCAGTGGATCCGGGACAGGGTGGACAGATACGCAGTATTTT. Supplemented by reference TRBV2 and TRBJ2-3, the full variable domain reads EPEVTQTPSHQVTQMGQEVILRCVPISNHLYFYWYRQILGQKVEFLVSFYNNEISEKSEIFDDQFSVERPDGSNFTLKIRSTKLEDSAMYFCASSGSGTGWTDTQYFGPGTRLTVL.

This clonotype has a handful of counts. This chain joins TRBV29-1 and TRBJ2-1; D ambiguous. CDR1 SQVTM and CDR2 ANQGSEA come from the germline V gene. The CDR3 runs to 13 residues. V was trimmed by 6 bases and J by 0 bases, leaving 9 bases between them. The CDR3 reads CSVAYRSYNEQFF. The DNA of the CDR3 is TGCAGCGTAGCGTATCGCTCCTACAATGAGCAGTTCTTC.

Turning to this clonotype: With a much larger clone just one base away, this may be a read error. CDR3 region: CASSRVNTEAFF. The DNA of the CDR3 is TGTGCCAGCAGCCGGGTGAACACTGAAGCTTTCTTT. V and J are TRBV28 and TRBJ1-1, with D unclear. The germline gives CDR1 MDHEN, CDR2 SYDVKM. V was shortened by 6 bases and J by 0 bases, with 5 bases between the two germline ends. The CDR3 runs 12 residues.

This clonotype was recorded many times. V is TRBV18 and J is TRBJ2-7; possibly TRBD1 for D (6 bases). The germline gives CDR1 KGHSH, CDR2 LQKENI. The V and J ends lost 3 bases and 0 bases respectively, with 12 bases between them. The CDR3 totals 15 residues. In nucleotides, the CDR3 is TGTGCCAGCTCACCGATAACAGGGATCTCCTACGAGCAGTACTTC. Translating gives CASSPITGISYEQYF. Together with reference TRBV18 and TRBJ2-7, the CDR3 gives the full variable domain: NAGVMQNPRHLVRRRGQEARLRCSPMKGHSHVYWYRQLPEEGLKFMVYLQKENIIDESGMPKERFSAEFPKEGPSILRIQQVVRGDSAAYFCASSPITGISYEQYFGPGTRLTVT.

This clonotype came up many times. CDR3 in amino acids: CASSIQGEGTEAFF. For the CDR3, the DNA is TGTGCCAGCTCGATACAGGGTGAGGGCACTGAAGCTTTCTTT. V gene TRBV18 combines with J gene TRBJ1-1; perhaps TRBD1 as D (6 bases). This CDR3 region has 14 residues. Germline CDR1 reads KGHSH; CDR2 reads LQKENI. V lost 6 bases to trimming and J lost 4 bases, with 15 bases between them. Complete variable domain (other parts from reference TRBV18 and TRBJ1-1): NAGVMQNPRHLVRRRGQEARLRCSPMKGHSHVYWYRQLPEEGLKFMVYLQKENIIDESGMPKERFSAEFPKEGPSILRIQQVVRGDSAAYFCASSIQGEGTEAFFGQGTRLTVV.

This clonotype was seen ten or more times. The chain links TRBV7-9 to TRBJ2-7; 9 bases align to TRBD1. The germline gives CDR1 SEHNR, CDR2 FQNEAQ (reference sequence). V was clipped by 8 bases and J by 6 bases; unmatched bases: 11. This CDR3 is 14 amino acids long. For the CDR3, the DNA is TGTGCCAGCCTCGAGTTAGGACAGGGGAGCGAGCAGTACTTC. Translation gives CASLELGQGSEQYF. Full variable domain (rest looked up from reference TRBV7-9 and TRBJ2-7): DTGVSQNPRHKITKRGQNVTFRCDPISEHNRLYWYRQTLGQGPEFLTYFQNEAQLEKSRLLSDRFSAERPKGSFSTLEIQRTEQGDSAMYLCASLELGQGSEQYFGPGTRLTVT.

This clonotype was picked up many times. CDR3 in amino acids: CASSMQLYNEQFF. The DNA for the CDR3 is TGTGCCAGTAGTATGCAACTCTACAATGAGCAGTTCTTC. This chain joins TRBV19 and TRBJ2-1; D unresolved. The ends were cut back, 3 bases at V and 3 bases at J, with 6 bases in the middle. The CDR3 runs 13 residues. Germline assignment: CDR1 LNHDA and CDR2 SQIVND (reference sequence).

This clonotype was detected ten times or more. V usage is TRBV2 and J usage is TRBJ2-5; the match to TRBD1 covers 8 bases. The CDR3 consists of 14 residues. Germline lookup yields CDR1 SNHLY and CDR2 FYNNEI. V lost 7 bases, J lost 5 bases, and 9 bases stayed unmatched. CDR3: CASTTTGVVETQYF. In nucleotides, the CDR3 is TGTGCCAGCACGACGACAGGGGTCGTGGAGACCCAGTACTTC.

This clonotype has only a few counts. The rearrangement uses TRBV6-6 and TRBJ2-5; possibly TRBD1 for D (6 bases). The CDR3 contains 13 residues. With 8 bases removed from V and 6 bases from J, the gap between germline ends came to 16 bases. The V gene's germline CDR1 is MNHNY and CDR2 SVGAGI (reference sequence). CDR3 DNA sequence: TGTGCCAGCTCACAGGGAACTGGGAAGACCCAGTACTTC. This sequence encodes CASSQGTGKTQYF.